A selection of T cell receptor beta chains follows, all from one sample in a study of tumor-infiltrating lymphocytes in primary liver carcinoma. TCRdb itself ran the multiplex PCR reads through MiXCR, one entry per CDR3 protein. The sample shows more than 150,000 distinct CDR3 sequences, less than 65% of them seen only once. Sequencing was done on a sample of peripheral blood. The receptor set was obtained from a man in his forties or fifties with primary liver carcinoma and hepatitis B virus infection. The CDR3 runs from the conserved cysteine through the conserved F or W. A D gene is named only where the DNA matches it firmly. Size tells how often a clone was seen (once, few, many) or the class of an expanded clone, and some rows leave it out.

CASSHETYDNSPLHF	TGTGCCAGCAGTCACGAGACGTACGATAATTCACCCCTCCACTTT	TRBV6-5	NA	TRBJ1-6	NA
CASSFPGNTIYF	TGTGCCAGCAGTTTCCCCGGAAACACCATATATTTT	TRBV12-3/TRBV12-4	NA	TRBJ1-3	NA
CASRSTYEQHF	TGTGCCAGCAGGTCCACCTACGAGCAGCACTTC	TRBV11-1	NA	TRBJ2-7	few
CASRRSPTGLGSYEQYF	TGCGCCAGCAGGAGGTCCCCGACAGGCCTCGGCTCATACGAGCAGTACTTC	TRBV5-1	NA	TRBJ2-7	once
CASSLTPGDNSSLHF	TGTGCCAGCAGCTTAACGCCGGGCGACAATTCATCCCTCCACTTT	TRBV7-3	NA	TRBJ1-6	NA
CASSLIAGGGTGELFF	TGTGCCAGCAGCCTTATAGCGGGAGGTGGCACCGGGGAGCTGTTTTTT	TRBV6-1	TRBD2	TRBJ2-2	NA
CASSFSAGNSYEQYF	TGTGCCAGCAGCTTCAGCGCAGGGAACTCCTACGAGCAGTACTTC	TRBV11-2	NA	TRBJ2-7	many
CASCLLWGEQYF	TGTGCCAGCTGCCTCCTGTGGGGGGAGCAGTACTTC	TRBV11-2	NA	TRBJ2-7	NA
CASSPYRGGSVSYEQYF	TGTGCCAGCAGCCCGTACAGGGGAGGGTCTGTGAGCTACGAGCAGTACTTC	TRBV7-8	NA	TRBJ2-7	once
CASSSTTSGTLKQYF	TGTGCCAGCAGTTCGACCACTAGCGGGACCCTGAAGCAGTACTTC	TRBV12-3/TRBV12-4	TRBD2	TRBJ2-7	few
CASTQSGGISSYEQYF	TGTGCCAGCACTCAATCAGGGGGGATTAGCTCCTACGAGCAGTACTTC	TRBV11-2	NA	TRBJ2-7	many
CASSPRGSYAEAFF	TGTGCCAGCAGTCCCCGGGGATCGTACGCTGAAGCTTTCTTT	TRBV12-3/TRBV12-4	NA	TRBJ1-1	NA
CASSLSGTSASFHEETQYF	TGTGCCAGCAGCCTTTCCGGGACTAGCGCCTCTTTTCACGAAGAGACCCAGTACTTC	TRBV6-2/TRBV6-3	TRBD2	TRBJ2-5	NA
CASLFGTGSMGYGYTF	TGTGCCAGTCTATTCGGGACAGGCAGTATGGGCTATGGCTACACCTTC	TRBV10-3	TRBD1	TRBJ1-2	NA
CASSSRGGPSEQFF	TGTGCCAGCAGCTCCCGGGGCGGGCCGTCCGAGCAGTTCTTC	TRBV11-2	NA	TRBJ2-1	many
CASSRPGRNEQFF	TGTGCCAGCAGCCGGCCGGGGAGAAATGAGCAGTTCTTC	TRBV11-3	NA	TRBJ2-1	NA
CASISDGWGYEQYF	TGTGCCAGCATCTCCGACGGGTGGGGCTACGAGCAGTACTTC	TRBV6-5	NA	TRBJ2-7	NA
CASSSTGGENIQYF	TGCGCCAGCAGTTCTACAGGGGGGGAAAACATTCAGTACTTC	TRBV10-1	NA	TRBJ2-4	NA
CANWRRDEGKSHPDTQYF	TGTGCCAACTGGAGACGGGATGAGGGGAAGTCCCATCCAGATACGCAGTATTTT	TRBV28	NA	TRBJ2-3	NA
CASSLTRTSGIQETQYF	TGCGCCAGCAGCCTAACAAGGACTAGCGGGATCCAAGAGACCCAGTACTTC	TRBV4-1	TRBD2	TRBJ2-5	many
CASSQDRSSGYNEQFF	TGTGCCAGCAGCCAAGATAGGTCTAGCGGTTACAATGAGCAGTTCTTC	TRBV4-2	TRBD2	TRBJ2-1	many
CSVEWLTGGAPTDTQYF	TGCAGTGTTGAGTGGCTAACGGGAGGGGCCCCCACAGATACGCAGTATTTT	TRBV29-1	TRBD2	TRBJ2-3	NA
CASSIEGDYYVQYF	TGTGCCAGCAGCATAGAGGGAGATTACTACGTGCAGTACTTC	TRBV11-2	NA	TRBJ2-7	NA
CASSFERGAGGYTF	TGTGCCAGCAGTTTTGAAAGAGGGGCAGGAGGCTACACCTTC	TRBV12-3/TRBV12-4	NA	TRBJ1-2	few
CAIRGLAAKGYQQYF	TGTGCCATCAGAGGACTAGCGGCTAAGGGGTACCAGCAGTACTTC	TRBV10-3	TRBD2	TRBJ2-7	NA
CASSSALGTGGTEAFF	TGTGCCAGCAGTTCGGCCCTCGGGACAGGGGGCACTGAAGCTTTCTTT	TRBV12-3/TRBV12-4	TRBD1	TRBJ1-1	NA
CSVGDGRMDTKYF	TGCAGCGTTGGGGACGGCCGTATGGATACGAAGTATTTT	TRBV29-1	NA	TRBJ2-3	NA
CSVEEGGQGFLGANVLTF	TGCAGCGTTGAAGAGGGAGGGCAGGGGTTCCTGGGGGCCAACGTCCTGACTTTC	TRBV29-1	NA	TRBJ2-6	NA
CASSQVTTAPNYGYTF	TGCGCCAGCAGCCAAGTTACGACAGCCCCTAACTATGGCTACACCTTC	TRBV4-1	NA	TRBJ1-2	few
CATSRTSELNEQFF	TGTGCCACCTCCAGGACTAGTGAATTGAATGAGCAGTTCTTC	TRBV6-1	TRBD2	TRBJ2-1	NA
CASSPHGIYEQYF	TGTGCCAGCAGCCCCCATGGAATTTACGAGCAGTACTTC	TRBV13	NA	TRBJ2-7	NA
CASSLISGSVSRFF	TGTGCCAGCAGCCTTATTAGCGGGTCCGTCTCGCGGTTCTTC	TRBV14	TRBD2	TRBJ2-1	NA
CASSSIGQGQETQYF	TGTGCCAGCAGTTCGATAGGACAGGGTCAAGAGACCCAGTACTTC	TRBV28	TRBD1	TRBJ2-5	many
CGSSVQASTEDFF	TGTGGCAGCAGCGTCCAAGCGAGCACTGAAGATTTCTTT	TRBV11-2	NA	TRBJ1-1	NA
CASSSRLAGGHNEQFF	TGTGCCAGCAGTTCCCGACTAGCGGGGGGGCATAATGAGCAGTTCTTC	TRBV12-3/TRBV12-4	TRBD2	TRBJ2-1	many
CASSFRGPPSGITEAFF	TGTGCCAGCAGTTTCAGGGGACCCCCTTCGGGAATCACTGAAGCTTTCTTT	TRBV28	NA	TRBJ1-1	NA
CAISVKELEGNEQFF	TGTGCCATCAGTGTTAAGGAGCTGGAAGGGAATGAGCAGTTCTTC	TRBV10-3	NA	TRBJ2-1	NA
CASSYEQGSLTEAFF	TGTGCCAGCAGTTACGAACAGGGGTCGCTCACTGAAGCTTTCTTT	TRBV6-5	TRBD1	TRBJ1-1	few
CATNSGSPETQYF	TGTGCCACCAATAGCGGGAGTCCGGAGACCCAGTACTTC	TRBV28	TRBD2	TRBJ2-5	once
CASSLTGRNEQFF	TGTGCCAGCAGCTTGACAGGGAGAAATGAGCAGTTCTTC	TRBV13	TRBD1	TRBJ2-1	few
CAISSDRGQGETQYF	TGTGCCATCAGCTCGGACAGGGGGCAGGGAGAGACCCAGTACTTC	TRBV10-3	TRBD1	TRBJ2-5	few
CASSLTTPRNEQFF	TGTGCCAGCAGCTTAACGACTCCAAGGAATGAGCAGTTCTTC	TRBV11-2	NA	TRBJ2-1	many
CASSLDSNVGILETQYF	TGTGCCAGCAGCTTAGATTCGAACGTCGGGATTTTAGAGACCCAGTACTTC	TRBV11-2	NA	TRBJ2-5	many
CASSSSSFTDKQYF	TGTGCCAGCAGCTCCAGCTCCTTCACAGATAAGCAGTATTTT	TRBV7-9	NA	TRBJ2-3	NA
CASQVRVTYGYTF	TGTGCCAGCCAGGTCAGGGTTACCTATGGCTACACCTTC	TRBV2	NA	TRBJ1-2	NA
CASSRTLGSGANVLTF	TGTGCCAGTAGTAGGACCTTGGGGTCTGGGGCCAACGTCCTGACTTTC	TRBV19	NA	TRBJ2-6	once
CASSDRVQETQYF	TGTGCCAGCAGCGACAGGGTCCAAGAGACCCAGTACTTC	TRBV28	TRBD1	TRBJ2-5	NA
CASSFLGGVTKAFF	TGTGCCAGCAGCTTCTTAGGGGGGGTCACTAAAGCTTTCTTT	TRBV11-3	NA	TRBJ1-1	NA
CASSYPDNGQFF	TGTGCCAGCAGCTATCCTGACAATGGGCAGTTCTTC	TRBV11-1	NA	TRBJ2-1	NA
CAISEARHSYEQYF	TGTGCCATCAGTGAGGCACGACATTCCTACGAGCAGTACTTC	TRBV10-3	NA	TRBJ2-7	NA
CASSLAQGHDEHFF	TGTGCCAGCAGCTTAGCTCAGGGGCACGATGAGCACTTCTTC	TRBV11-2	NA	TRBJ2-1	NA
CASSDWQGHSPLHF	TGTGCCAGCAGTGATTGGCAGGGCCATTCACCCCTCCACTTT	TRBV6-1	NA	TRBJ1-6	few
CAIYTGASTGELFF	TGTGCCATCTATACGGGAGCAAGCACCGGGGAGCTGTTTTTT	TRBV10-3	NA	TRBJ2-2	few
CASNSGTGLKKLFF	TGTGCCAGCAACTCCGGGACAGGGTTAAAAAAACTGTTTTTT	TRBV12-3/TRBV12-4	TRBD1	TRBJ1-4	few
CASSLEGSYNSPLHF	TGTGCCAGCAGCTTAGAGGGGTCCTATAATTCACCCCTCCACTTT	TRBV11-2	NA	TRBJ1-6	many
CASSFPGQRGYEQYF	TGTGCCAGCAGTTTCCCGGGACAGAGGGGATACGAACAGTACTTC	TRBV6-6	TRBD1	TRBJ2-7	NA
CASSLVMGSYNEQFF	TGTGCCAGCAGCTTAGTTATGGGCTCCTACAATGAGCAGTTCTTC	TRBV7-9	NA	TRBJ2-1	NA
CASSERAGGADTQYF	TGTGCCAGCAGTGAAAGGGCAGGGGGGGCAGATACGCAGTATTTT	TRBV6-1	NA	TRBJ2-3	NA
CAWKPYQETQYF	TGTGCCTGGAAACCATACCAAGAGACTCAGTACTTC	TRBV30	NA	TRBJ2-5	NA